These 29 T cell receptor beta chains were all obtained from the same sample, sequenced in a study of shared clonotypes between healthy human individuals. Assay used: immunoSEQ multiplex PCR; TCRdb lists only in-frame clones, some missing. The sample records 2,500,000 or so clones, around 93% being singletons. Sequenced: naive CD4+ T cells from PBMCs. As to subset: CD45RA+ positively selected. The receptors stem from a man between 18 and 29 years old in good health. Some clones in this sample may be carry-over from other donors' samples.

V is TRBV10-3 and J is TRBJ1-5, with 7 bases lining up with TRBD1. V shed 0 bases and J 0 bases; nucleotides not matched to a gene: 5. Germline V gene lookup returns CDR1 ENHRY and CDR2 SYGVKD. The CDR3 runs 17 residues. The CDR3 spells CAISESRQGGSNQPQHF. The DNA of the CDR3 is TGTGCCATCAGTGAGTCGAGGCAGGGGGGTAGCAATCAGCCCCAGCATTTT.

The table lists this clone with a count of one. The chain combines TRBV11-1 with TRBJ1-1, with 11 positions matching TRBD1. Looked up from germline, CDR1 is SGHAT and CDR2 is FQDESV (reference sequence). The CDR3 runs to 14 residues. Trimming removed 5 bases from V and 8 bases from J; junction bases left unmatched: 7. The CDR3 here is CASSAGQGATEAFF. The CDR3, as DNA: TGTGCCAGCAGCGCAGGACAGGGGGCGACCGAAGCTTTCTTT.

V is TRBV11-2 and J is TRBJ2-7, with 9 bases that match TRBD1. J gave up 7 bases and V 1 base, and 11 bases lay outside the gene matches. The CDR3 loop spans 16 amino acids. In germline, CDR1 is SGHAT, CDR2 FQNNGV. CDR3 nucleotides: TGTGCCAGCAGCTTAGCCCGGGGACAGGGCTTTAGGGAGCAGTACTTC. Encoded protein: CASSLARGQGFREQYF.

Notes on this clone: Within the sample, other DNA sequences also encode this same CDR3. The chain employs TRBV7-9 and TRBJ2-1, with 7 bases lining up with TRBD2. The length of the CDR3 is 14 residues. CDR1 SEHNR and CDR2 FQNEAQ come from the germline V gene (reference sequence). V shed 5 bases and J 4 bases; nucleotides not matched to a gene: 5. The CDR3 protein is CASSLTGGYNEQFF. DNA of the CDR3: TGTGCCAGCAGCCTCACCGGGGGGTACAATGAGCAGTTCTTC.

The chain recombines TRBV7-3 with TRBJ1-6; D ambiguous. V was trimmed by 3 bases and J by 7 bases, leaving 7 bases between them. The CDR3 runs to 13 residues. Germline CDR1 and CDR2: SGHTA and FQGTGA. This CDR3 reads CASSFGWNSPLHF. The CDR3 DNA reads TGTGCCAGCAGCTTCGGTTGGAATTCACCCCTCCACTTT. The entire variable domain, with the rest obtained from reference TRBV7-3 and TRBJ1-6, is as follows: GAGVSQTPSNKVTEKGKYVELRCDPISGHTALYWYRQSLGQGPEFLIYFQGTGAADDSGLPNDRFFAVRPEGSVSTLKIQRTERGDSAVYLCASSFGWNSPLHFGNGTRLTVT.

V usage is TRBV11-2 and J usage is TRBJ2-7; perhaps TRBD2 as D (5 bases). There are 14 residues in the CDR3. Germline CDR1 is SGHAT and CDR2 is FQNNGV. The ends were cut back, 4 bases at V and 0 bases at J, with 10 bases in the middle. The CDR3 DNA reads TGTGCCAGCAGCTCCCCCGGGGTCTCCTACGAGCAGTACTTC. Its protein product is CASSSPGVSYEQYF.

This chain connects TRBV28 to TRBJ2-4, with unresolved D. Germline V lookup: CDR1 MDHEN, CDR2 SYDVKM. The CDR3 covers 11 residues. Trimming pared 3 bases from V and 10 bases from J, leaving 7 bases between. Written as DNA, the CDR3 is TGTGCCAGCAGTTTGGGGAAGATTCAGTACTTC. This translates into CASSLGKIQYF.

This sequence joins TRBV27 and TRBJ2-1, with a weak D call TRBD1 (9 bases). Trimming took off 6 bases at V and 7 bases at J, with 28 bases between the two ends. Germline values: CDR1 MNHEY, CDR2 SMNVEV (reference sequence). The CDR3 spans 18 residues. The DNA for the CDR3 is TGTGCCAGCAGCACCACCGGGACAGGGTTTGGACTAGCTAATGAGCAGTTCTTC. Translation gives CASSTTGTGFGLANEQFF.

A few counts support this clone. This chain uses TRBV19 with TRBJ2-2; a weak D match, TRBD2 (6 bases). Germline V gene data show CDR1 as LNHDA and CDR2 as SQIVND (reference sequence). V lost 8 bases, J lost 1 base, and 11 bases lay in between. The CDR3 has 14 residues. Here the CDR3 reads CASQIAENTGELFF. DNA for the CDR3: TGTGCCAGTCAAATAGCGGAGAACACCGGGGAGCTGTTTTTT.

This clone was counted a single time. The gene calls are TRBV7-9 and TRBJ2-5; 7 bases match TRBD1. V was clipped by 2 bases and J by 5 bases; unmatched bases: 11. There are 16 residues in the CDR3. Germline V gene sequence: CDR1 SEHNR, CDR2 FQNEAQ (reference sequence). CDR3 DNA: TGTGCCAGCAGCTTATGGACAGGAAGGGCGGAGGAGACCCAGTACTTC. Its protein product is CASSLWTGRAEETQYF.

CDR3 coding DNA: TGTGCCAGCAGTTTTGGGGATCAGCCCCAGCATTTT. Encoded protein: CASSFGDQPQHF. V usage is TRBV6-6 and J usage is TRBJ1-5, with D unclear. The germline CDR1 and CDR2 sequences are MNHNY and SVGAGI (reference sequence). V shed 4 bases and J shed 5 bases, with 6 bases lying between them. This CDR3 is 12 amino acids long.

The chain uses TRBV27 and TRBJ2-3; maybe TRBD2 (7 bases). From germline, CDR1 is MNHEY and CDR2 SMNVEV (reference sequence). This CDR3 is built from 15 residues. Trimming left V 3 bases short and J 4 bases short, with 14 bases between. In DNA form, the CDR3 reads TGTGCCAGCAGTTTTAGAGGGGAGGGGGCAGATACGCAGTATTTT. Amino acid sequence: CASSFRGEGADTQYF.

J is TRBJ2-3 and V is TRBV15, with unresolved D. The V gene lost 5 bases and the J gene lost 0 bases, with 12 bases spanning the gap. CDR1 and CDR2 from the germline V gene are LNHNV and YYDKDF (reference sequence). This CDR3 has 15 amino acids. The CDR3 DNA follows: TGTGCCACCAGCGTCAGTACTCCTAGCACAGATACGCAGTATTTT. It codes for CATSVSTPSTDTQYF.

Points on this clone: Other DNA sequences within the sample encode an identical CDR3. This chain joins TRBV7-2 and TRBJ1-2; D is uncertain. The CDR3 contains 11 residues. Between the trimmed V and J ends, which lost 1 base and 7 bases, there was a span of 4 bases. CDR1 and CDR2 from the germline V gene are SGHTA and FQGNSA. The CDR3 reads CASSLDSGYTF. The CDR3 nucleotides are TGTGCCAGCAGCTTAGACAGTGGCTACACCTTC.

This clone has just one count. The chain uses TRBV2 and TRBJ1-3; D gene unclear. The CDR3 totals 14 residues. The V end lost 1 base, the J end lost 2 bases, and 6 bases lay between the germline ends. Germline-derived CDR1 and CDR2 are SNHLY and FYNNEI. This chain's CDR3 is CASSEGSAGNTIYF. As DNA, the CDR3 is TGTGCCAGCAGTGAAGGCAGCGCTGGAAACACCATATATTTT.

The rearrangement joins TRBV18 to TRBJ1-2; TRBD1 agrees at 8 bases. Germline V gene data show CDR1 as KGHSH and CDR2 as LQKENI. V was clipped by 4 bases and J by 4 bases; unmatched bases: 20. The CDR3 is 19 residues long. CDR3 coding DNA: TGTGCCAGCTCACTGCTGGGACCAGGAACCGGACAGGGTGGCTATGGCTACACCTTC. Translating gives CASSLLGPGTGQGGYGYTF.

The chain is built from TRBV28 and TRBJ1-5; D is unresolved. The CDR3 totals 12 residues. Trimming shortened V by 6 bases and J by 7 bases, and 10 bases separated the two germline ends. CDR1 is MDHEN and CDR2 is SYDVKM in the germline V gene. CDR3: CASSPLVQPQHF. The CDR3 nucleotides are TGTGCCAGCAGCCCATTAGTCCAGCCCCAGCATTTT.

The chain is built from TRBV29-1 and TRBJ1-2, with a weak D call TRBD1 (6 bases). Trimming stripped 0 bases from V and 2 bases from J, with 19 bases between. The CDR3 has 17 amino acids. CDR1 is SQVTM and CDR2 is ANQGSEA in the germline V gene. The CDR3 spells CSVEDGLDRNFNYGYTF. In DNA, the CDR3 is TGCAGCGTTGAAGACGGGTTGGACAGAAACTTCAACTATGGCTACACCTTC.

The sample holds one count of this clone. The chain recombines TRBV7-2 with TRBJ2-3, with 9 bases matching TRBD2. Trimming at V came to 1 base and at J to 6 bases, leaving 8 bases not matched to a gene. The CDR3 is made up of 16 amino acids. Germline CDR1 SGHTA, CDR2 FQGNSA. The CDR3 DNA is TGTGCCAGCAGCTTAGATAGCGGGAGTGGGGCGGATACGCAGTATTTT. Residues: CASSLDSGSGADTQYF.

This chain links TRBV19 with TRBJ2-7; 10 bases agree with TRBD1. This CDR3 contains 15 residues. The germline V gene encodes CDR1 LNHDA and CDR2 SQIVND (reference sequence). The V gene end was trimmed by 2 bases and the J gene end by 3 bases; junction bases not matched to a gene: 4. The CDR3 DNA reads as TGTGCCAGTAGTATATTCGGGACAGGGGACTACGAGCAGTACTTC. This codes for CASSIFGTGDYEQYF.

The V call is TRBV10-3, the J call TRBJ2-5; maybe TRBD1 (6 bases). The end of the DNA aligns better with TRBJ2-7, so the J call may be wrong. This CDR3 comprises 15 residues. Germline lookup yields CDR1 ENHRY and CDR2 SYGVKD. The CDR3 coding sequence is TGTGCCATCCGTTATGGACCGGGACAAGCCTACGAGCAGTACTTC. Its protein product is CAIRYGPGQAYEQYF.

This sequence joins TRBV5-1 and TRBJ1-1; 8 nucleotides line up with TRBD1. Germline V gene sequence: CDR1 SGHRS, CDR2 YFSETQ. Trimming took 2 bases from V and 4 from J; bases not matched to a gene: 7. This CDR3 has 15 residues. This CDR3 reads CASSFQGASGTEAFF. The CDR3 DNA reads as TGCGCCAGCAGCTTCCAGGGGGCTTCGGGCACTGAAGCTTTCTTT.

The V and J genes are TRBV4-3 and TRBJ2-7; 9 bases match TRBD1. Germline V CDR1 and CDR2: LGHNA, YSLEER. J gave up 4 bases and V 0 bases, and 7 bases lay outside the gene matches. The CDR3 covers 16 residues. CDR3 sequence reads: CASSQELGQGGYEQYF. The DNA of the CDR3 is TGCGCCAGCAGCCAAGAACTGGGACAGGGAGGGTACGAGCAGTACTTC.

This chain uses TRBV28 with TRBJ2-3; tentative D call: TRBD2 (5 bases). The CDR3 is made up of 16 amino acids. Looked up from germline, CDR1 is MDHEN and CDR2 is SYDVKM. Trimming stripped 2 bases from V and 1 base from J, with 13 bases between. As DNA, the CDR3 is TGTGCCAGCAGTTTAGCCCCCGCCGGGGGCACAGATACGCAGTATTTT. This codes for CASSLAPAGGTDTQYF.

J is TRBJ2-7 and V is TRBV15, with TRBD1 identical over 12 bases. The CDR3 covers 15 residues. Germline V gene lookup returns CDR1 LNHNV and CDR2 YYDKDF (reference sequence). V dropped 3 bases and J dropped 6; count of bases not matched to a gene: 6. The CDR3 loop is CATSRTGTGGFEQYF. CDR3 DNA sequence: TGTGCCACCAGCAGGACCGGGACAGGGGGCTTCGAGCAGTACTTC.

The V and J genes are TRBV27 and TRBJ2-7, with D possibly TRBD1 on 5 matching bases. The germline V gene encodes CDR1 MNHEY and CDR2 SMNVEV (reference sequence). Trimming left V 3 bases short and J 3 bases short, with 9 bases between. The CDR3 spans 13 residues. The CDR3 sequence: CASSFLRGYEQYF. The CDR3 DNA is TGTGCCAGCAGTTTCCTAAGGGGCTACGAGCAGTACTTC.

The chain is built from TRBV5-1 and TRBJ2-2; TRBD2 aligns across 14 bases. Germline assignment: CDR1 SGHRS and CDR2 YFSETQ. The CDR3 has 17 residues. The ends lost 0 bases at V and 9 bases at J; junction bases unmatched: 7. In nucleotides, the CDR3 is TGCGCCAGCAGCTTGGGACTAGCGGGAGGGCCCCCCCGGGAGCTGTTTTTT. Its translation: CASSLGLAGGPPRELFF.

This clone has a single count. The CDR3 sequence is CASRPAASGRAGTDTQYF. DNA of the CDR3: TGTGCCAGCAGGCCGGCGGCTAGCGGGAGGGCAGGCACAGATACGCAGTATTTT. This chain links TRBV4-2 with TRBJ2-3, with 12 bases matching TRBD2. The CDR3 covers 18 residues. After removal of 6 bases from V and 1 base from J, the junction contained 11 bases not matched to a gene. CDR1 is LGHNA, CDR2 YNFKEQ, per germline.

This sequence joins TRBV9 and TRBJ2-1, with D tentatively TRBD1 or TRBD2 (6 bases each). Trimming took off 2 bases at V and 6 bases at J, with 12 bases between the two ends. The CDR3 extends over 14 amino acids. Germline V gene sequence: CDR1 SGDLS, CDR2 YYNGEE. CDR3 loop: CASSVSGAGNEQFF. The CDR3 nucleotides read TGTGCCAGCAGCGTCTCGGGGGCAGGCAATGAGCAGTTCTTC.